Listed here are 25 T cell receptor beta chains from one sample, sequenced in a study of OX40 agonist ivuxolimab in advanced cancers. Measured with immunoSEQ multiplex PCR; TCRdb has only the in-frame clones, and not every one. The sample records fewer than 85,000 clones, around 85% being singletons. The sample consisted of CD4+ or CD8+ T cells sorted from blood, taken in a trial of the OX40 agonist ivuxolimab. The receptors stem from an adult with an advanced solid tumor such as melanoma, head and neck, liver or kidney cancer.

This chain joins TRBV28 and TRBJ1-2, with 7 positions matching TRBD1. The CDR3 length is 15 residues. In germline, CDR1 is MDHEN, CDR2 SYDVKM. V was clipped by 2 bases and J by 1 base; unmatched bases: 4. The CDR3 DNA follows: TGTGCCAGCAGTTTAGTAGGGGGCAATAACTATGGCTACACCTTC. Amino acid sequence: CASSLVGGNNYGYTF.

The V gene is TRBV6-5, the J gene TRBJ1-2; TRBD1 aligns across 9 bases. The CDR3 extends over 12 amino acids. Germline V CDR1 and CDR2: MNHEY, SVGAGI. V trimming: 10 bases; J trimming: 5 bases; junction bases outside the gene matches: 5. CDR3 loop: CATLQGAYGYTF. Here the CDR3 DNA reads TGTGCCACCTTACAGGGGGCGTATGGCTACACCTTC.

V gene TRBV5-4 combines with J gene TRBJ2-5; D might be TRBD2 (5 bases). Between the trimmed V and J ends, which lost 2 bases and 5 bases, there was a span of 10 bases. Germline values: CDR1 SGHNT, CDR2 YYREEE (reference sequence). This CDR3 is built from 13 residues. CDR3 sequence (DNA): TGTGCCAGCAGCTTAGCGTCGGGGGAGACCCAGTACTTC. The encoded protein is CASSLASGETQYF.

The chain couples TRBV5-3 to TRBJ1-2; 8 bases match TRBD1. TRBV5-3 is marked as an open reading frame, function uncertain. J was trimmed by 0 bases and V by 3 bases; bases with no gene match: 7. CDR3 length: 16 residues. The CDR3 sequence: CARSWDRRPTNYGYTF. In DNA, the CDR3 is TGTGCCAGAAGCTGGGACAGGCGTCCAACTAACTATGGCTACACCTTC.

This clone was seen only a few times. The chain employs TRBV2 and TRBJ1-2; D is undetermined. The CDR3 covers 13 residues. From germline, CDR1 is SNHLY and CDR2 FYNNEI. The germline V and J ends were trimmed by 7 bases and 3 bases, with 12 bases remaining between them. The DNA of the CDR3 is TGTGCCAGCAACGTTAAGCAAGACTATGGCTACACCTTC. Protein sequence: CASNVKQDYGYTF.

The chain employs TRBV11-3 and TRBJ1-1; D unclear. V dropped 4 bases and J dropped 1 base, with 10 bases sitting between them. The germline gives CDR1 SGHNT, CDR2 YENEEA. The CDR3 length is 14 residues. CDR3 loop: CASSSQLRNTEAFF. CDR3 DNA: TGTGCCAGCAGCTCCCAGTTAAGGAACACTGAAGCTTTCTTT. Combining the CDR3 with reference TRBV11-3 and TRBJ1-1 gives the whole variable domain EAGVVQSPRYKIIEKKQPVAFWCNPISGHNTLYWYLQNLGQGPELLIRYENEEAVDDSQLPKDRFSAERLKGVDSTLKIQPAELGDSAVYLCASSSQLRNTEAFFGQGTRLTVV.

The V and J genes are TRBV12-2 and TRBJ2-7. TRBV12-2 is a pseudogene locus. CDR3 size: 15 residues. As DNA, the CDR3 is TGTGCAAGTCGCTTAGAGGTGAGACCGAGCTACGAGCAGTACTTC. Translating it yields CASRLEVRPSYEQYF.

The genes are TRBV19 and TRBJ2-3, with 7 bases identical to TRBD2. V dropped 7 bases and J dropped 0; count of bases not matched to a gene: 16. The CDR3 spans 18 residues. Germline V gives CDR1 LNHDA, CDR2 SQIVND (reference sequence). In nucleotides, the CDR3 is TGTGCCAGTACCGGAGGGGAGGGCGGCCACCCTAGCACAGATACGCAGTATTTT. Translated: CASTGGEGGHPSTDTQYF. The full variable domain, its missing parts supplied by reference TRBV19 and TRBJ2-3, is DGGITQSPKYLFRKEGQNVTLSCEQNLNHDAMYWYRQDPGQGLRLIYYSQIVNDFQKGDIAEGYSVSREKKESFPLTVTSAQKNPTAFYLCASTGGEGGHPSTDTQYFGPGTRLTVL.

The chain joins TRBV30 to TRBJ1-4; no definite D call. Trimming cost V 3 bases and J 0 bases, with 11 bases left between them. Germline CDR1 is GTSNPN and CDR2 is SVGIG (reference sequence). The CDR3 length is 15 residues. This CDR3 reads CAWRGWRATNEKLFF. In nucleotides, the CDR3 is TGTGCCTGGAGGGGTTGGAGAGCAACTAATGAAAAACTGTTTTTT.

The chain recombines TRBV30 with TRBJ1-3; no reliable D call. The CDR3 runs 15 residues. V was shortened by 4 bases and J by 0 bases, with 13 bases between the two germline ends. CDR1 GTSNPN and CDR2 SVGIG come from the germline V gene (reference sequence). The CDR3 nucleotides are TGTGCCTGGAAGTCCGGCCGAAACTCTGGAAACACCATATATTTT. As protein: CAWKSGRNSGNTIYF.

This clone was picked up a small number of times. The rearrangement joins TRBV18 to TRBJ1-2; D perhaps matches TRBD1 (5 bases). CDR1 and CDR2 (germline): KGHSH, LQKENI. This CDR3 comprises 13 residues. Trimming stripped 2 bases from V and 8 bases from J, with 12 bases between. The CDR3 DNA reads TGTGCCAGCTCACCAGCGGGGGATCAGGGCTACACCTTC. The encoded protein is CASSPAGDQGYTF.

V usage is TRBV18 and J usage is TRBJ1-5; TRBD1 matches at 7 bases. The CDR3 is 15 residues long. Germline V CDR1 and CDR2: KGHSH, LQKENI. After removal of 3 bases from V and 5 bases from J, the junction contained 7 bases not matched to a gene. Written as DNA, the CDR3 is TGTGCCAGCTCACCGACGACAGGGAGAGATCAGCCCCAGCATTTT. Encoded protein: CASSPTTGRDQPQHF.

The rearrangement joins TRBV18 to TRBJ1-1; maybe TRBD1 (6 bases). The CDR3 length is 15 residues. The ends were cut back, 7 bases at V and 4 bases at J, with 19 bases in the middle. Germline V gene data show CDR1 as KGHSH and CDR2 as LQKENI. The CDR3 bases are TGTGCCAGCTACATGGACGGCCAGGGGACCACTGAAGCTTTCTTT. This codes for CASYMDGQGTTEAFF.

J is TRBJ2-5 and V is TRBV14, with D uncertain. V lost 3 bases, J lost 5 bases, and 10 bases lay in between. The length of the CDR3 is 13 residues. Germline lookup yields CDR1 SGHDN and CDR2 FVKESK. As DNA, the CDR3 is TGTGCCAGCAGCCAGACTCGTCTCGAGACCCAGTACTTC. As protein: CASSQTRLETQYF.

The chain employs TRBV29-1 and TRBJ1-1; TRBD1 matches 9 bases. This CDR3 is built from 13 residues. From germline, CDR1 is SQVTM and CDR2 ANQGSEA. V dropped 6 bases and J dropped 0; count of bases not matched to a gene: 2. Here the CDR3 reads CSVGTGMNTEAFF. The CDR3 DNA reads TGCAGCGTGGGGACAGGGATGAACACTGAAGCTTTCTTT. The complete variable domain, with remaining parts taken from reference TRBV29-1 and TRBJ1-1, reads SAVISQKPSRDICQRGTSLTIQCQVDSQVTMMFWYRQQPGQSLTLIATANQGSEATYESGFVIDKFPISRPNLTFSTLTVSNMSPEDSSIYLCSVGTGMNTEAFFGQGTRLTVV.

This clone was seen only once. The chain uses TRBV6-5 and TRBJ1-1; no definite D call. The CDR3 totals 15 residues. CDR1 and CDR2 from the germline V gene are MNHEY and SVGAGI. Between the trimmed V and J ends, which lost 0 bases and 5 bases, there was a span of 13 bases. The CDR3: CASSYSRRAGTEAFF. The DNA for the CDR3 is TGTGCCAGCAGTTACTCGAGGAGGGCTGGGACTGAAGCTTTCTTT.

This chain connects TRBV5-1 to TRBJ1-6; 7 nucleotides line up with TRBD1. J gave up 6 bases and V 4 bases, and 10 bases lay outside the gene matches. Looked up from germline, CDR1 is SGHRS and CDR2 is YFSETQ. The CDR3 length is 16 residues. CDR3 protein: CASSPGGGGGNSPLHF. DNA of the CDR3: TGCGCCAGCAGCCCGGGAGGGGGCGGGGGTAATTCACCCCTCCACTTT.

In DNA form, the CDR3 reads TGTGCCAGCAGCCCGAGGGGTTTCTCTGGAAACACCATATATTTT. Translated: CASSPRGFSGNTIYF. V is TRBV7-2 and J is TRBJ1-3; a weak D match, TRBD1 (5 bases). The germline V gene encodes CDR1 SGHTA and CDR2 FQGNSA. V was cut by 5 bases and J by 0 bases, with 11 bases left in between. The CDR3 runs 15 residues.

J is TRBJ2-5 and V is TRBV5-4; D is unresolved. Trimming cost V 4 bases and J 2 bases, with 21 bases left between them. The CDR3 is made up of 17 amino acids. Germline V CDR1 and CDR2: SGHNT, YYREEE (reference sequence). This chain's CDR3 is CASSRTSLPLRQETQYF. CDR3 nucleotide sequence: TGTGCCAGCAGCCGCACCTCCCTACCCTTGAGGCAAGAGACCCAGTACTTC.

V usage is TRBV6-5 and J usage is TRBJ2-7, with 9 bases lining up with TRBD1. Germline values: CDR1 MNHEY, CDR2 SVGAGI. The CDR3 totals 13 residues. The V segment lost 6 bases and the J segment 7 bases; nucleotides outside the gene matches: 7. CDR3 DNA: TGTGCCAGCAGCCGCAGACAGGGGGGAGAGCAGTACTTC. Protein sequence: CASSRRQGGEQYF.

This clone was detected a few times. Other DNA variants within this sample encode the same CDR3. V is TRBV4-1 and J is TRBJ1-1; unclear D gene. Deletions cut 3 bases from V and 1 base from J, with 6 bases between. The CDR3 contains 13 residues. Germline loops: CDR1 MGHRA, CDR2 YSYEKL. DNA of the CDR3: TGCGCCAGCAGCCACCCTAGGAACACTGAAGCTTTCTTT. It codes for CASSHPRNTEAFF.

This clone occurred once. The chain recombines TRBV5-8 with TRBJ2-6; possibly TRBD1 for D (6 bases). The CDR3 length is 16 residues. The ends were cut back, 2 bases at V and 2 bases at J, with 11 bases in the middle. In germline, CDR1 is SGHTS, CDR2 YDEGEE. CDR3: CASSFFTGPGANVLTF. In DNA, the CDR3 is TGTGCCAGCAGCTTTTTTACAGGGCCTGGGGCCAACGTCCTGACTTTC.

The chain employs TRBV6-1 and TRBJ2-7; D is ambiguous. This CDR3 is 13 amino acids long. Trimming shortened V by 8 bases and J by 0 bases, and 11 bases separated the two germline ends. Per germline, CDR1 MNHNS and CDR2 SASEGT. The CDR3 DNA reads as TGTGCCAGCTCCAGCGTCCCCTCCTACGAGCAGTACTTC. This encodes CASSSVPSYEQYF.

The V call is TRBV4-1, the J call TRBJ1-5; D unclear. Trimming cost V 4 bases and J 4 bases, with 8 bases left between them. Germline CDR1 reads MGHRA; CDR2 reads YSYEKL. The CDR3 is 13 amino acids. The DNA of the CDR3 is TGCGCCAGCAGCCTGGCCGCAAATCAGCCCCAGCATTTT. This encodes CASSLAANQPQHF.

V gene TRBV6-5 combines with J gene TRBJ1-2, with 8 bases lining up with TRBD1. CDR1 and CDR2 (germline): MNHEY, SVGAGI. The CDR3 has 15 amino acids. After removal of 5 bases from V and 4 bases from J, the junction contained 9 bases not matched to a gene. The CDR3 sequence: CASSTQGAGSYGYTF. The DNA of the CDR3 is TGTGCCAGCAGTACGCAGGGGGCCGGGAGCTATGGCTACACCTTC.